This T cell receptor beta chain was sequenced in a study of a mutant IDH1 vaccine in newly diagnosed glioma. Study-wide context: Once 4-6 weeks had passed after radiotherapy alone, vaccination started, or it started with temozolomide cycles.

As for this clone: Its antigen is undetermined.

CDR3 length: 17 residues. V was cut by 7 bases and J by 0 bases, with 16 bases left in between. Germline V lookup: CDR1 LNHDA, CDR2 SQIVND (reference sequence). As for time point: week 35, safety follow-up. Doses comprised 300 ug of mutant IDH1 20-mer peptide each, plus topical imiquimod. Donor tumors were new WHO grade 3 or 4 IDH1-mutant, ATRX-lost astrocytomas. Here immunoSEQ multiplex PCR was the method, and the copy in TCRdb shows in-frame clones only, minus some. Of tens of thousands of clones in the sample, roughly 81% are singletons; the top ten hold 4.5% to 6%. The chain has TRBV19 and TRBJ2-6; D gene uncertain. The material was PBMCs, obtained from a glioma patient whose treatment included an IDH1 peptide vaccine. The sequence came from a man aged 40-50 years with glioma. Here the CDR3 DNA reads TGTGCCAGTATGAACTTGGCCTCTGACTCTGGGGCCAACGTCCTGACTTTC. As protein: CASMNLASDSGANVLTF.